Below are 31 T cell receptor beta chains sequenced from a single sample in a study of T cell responses to AZD1222 COVID-19 vaccine. The method was immunoSEQ multiplex PCR; TCRdb's version includes in-frame clones alone and lacks a portion of them. The table records about 140,000 clones, approximately 90% of them present only once. Sequencing used peripheral blood, obtained 28 days after the second AZD1222 dose. The origin of the receptors is an adult who received the AZD1222 COVID-19 vaccine.

This chain uses TRBV7-2 with TRBJ1-3, with unresolved D. The CDR3 is 15 residues long. The germline V and J ends were trimmed by 5 bases and 0 bases, with 11 bases remaining between them. Germline V gene data show CDR1 as SGHTA and CDR2 as FQGNSA. CDR3 bases: TGTGCCAGCAGCCCCAGCTGGAACTCTGGAAACACCATATATTTT. Its protein is CASSPSWNSGNTIYF.

This chain connects TRBV6-4 to TRBJ2-2, with TRBD2 matching 9 bases. The CDR3 runs 15 residues. The germline V gene has CDR1 MRHNA and CDR2 SNTAGT. The ends lost 3 bases at V and 5 bases at J; junction bases unmatched: 4. This chain's CDR3 is CASSEGAGGTGELFF. CDR3 nucleotide sequence: TGTGCCAGCAGTGAAGGAGCGGGGGGAACCGGGGAGCTGTTTTTT.

The chain links TRBV7-9 to TRBJ1-4; 7 bases fit TRBD1. From germline, CDR1 is SEHNR and CDR2 FQNEAQ (reference sequence). With V trimmed by 3 bases and J by 6 bases, 4 bases remained unmatched. The CDR3 loop spans 14 amino acids. The CDR3 protein is CASSFDRVYEKLFF. The CDR3 coding sequence is TGTGCCAGCAGCTTTGACAGGGTTTATGAAAAACTGTTTTTT.

The chain carries TRBV24-1 and TRBJ2-2, with 7 bases fitting TRBD2. V lost 2 bases, J lost 0 bases, and 2 bases stayed unmatched. Germline V gene data show CDR1 as KGHDR and CDR2 as SFDVKD. This CDR3 is built from 16 residues. This CDR3 reads CATSDSAGANTGELFF. CDR3 coding DNA: TGTGCCACCAGTGATTCGGCGGGGGCGAACACCGGGGAGCTGTTTTTT.

The chain combines TRBV2 with TRBJ2-1; the match to TRBD2 covers 9 bases. The CDR3 totals 15 residues. V shed 5 bases and J 5 bases; nucleotides not matched to a gene: 7. The germline gives CDR1 SNHLY, CDR2 FYNNEI. The CDR3 region has the DNA TGTGCCAGCAGTATTTCTAGCGGGATAAACAATGAGCAGTTCTTC. Translation gives CASSISSGINNEQFF.

CDR3 residues: CASSPRQGGSNQPQHF. The CDR3 coding sequence is TGCGCCAGCAGCCCGCGGCAGGGTGGTAGCAATCAGCCCCAGCATTTT. The chain carries TRBV4-1 and TRBJ1-5, with TRBD1 as a possible D gene (5 bases). From germline, CDR1 is MGHRA and CDR2 YSYEKL. The germline V and J ends were trimmed by 4 bases and 0 bases, with 13 bases remaining between them. This CDR3 is built from 16 residues.

The chain links TRBV4-1 to TRBJ1-5, with TRBD1 as a possible D gene (6 bases). Germline loops: CDR1 MGHRA, CDR2 YSYEKL. V lost 0 bases and J lost 1, with 13 bases in between. The CDR3 totals 17 residues. The CDR3 is CASSQDGGATSNQPQHF. The CDR3 DNA is TGCGCCAGCAGCCAAGATGGGGGGGCAACGAGCAATCAGCCCCAGCATTTT.

The DNA of the CDR3 is TGTGCCAGCAGCGTAGGAAGACTAGCCCAAGAGACCCAGTACTTC. This sequence encodes CASSVGRLAQETQYF. V is TRBV9 and J is TRBJ2-5; TRBD2 agrees at 7 bases. J was trimmed by 1 base and V by 0 bases; bases with no gene match: 3. Looked up from germline, CDR1 is SGDLS and CDR2 is YYNGEE. This CDR3 is built from 15 residues.

The chain uses TRBV28 and TRBJ1-2; 8 bases are a match to TRBD1. Germline V lookup: CDR1 MDHEN, CDR2 SYDVKM. This CDR3 has 15 amino acids. Trimming removed 6 bases from V and 5 bases from J; junction bases left unmatched: 11. CDR3 loop: CASRRPPTGGYGYTF. The CDR3 nucleotides are TGTGCCAGCAGAAGACCACCAACAGGGGGGTATGGCTACACCTTC.

Written as DNA, the CDR3 is TGTGCCAGTAGTATACCGGGACTAGGGTCGCGGGAGCAGTACTTC. It encodes CASSIPGLGSREQYF. The chain links TRBV19 to TRBJ2-7; 8 bases fit TRBD2. V trimming: 2 bases; J trimming: 7 bases; junction bases outside the gene matches: 10. This CDR3 has 15 residues. The germline V gene has CDR1 LNHDA and CDR2 SQIVND (reference sequence).

The chain recombines TRBV7-6 with TRBJ2-5, with TRBD2 identical over 10 bases. Per the germline V gene, CDR1 is SGHVS and CDR2 is FNYEAQ. The V gene end was trimmed by 1 base and the J gene end by 5 bases; junction bases not matched to a gene: 16. The CDR3 runs 19 residues. CDR3 DNA sequence: TGTGCCAGCAGCTTAGTCAACCCGGGACTAGCGAGCCCCAGGGAGACCCAGTACTTC. Its translation is CASSLVNPGLASPRETQYF.

The V call is TRBV14, the J call TRBJ1-2, with D maybe TRBD1 (6 bases). Trimming cost V 5 bases and J 5 bases, with 12 bases left between them. Germline V gives CDR1 SGHDN, CDR2 FVKESK. The CDR3 has 13 residues. The CDR3 DNA sequence: TGTGCCAGCAGCGCCGGAACAGGGTATGGCTACACCTTC. Encoded protein: CASSAGTGYGYTF.

Points on this clone: Different DNA sequences within this sample yield the same CDR3. The rearrangement uses TRBV7-3 and TRBJ2-3; the match to TRBD2 covers 11 bases. Germline V gene lookup returns CDR1 SGHTA and CDR2 FQGTGA. V shed 4 bases, J shed 5 bases, and the junction held 2 bases outside the gene matches. This CDR3 region has 14 residues. The CDR3 bases are TGTGCCAGCAGCTCCGGGACTAGCGGAGATACGCAGTATTTT. This sequence encodes CASSSGTSGDTQYF. The full variable domain, in which reference TRBV7-3 and TRBJ2-3 provide the parts outside the CDR3, is GAGVSQTPSNKVTEKGKYVELRCDPISGHTALYWYRQSLGQGPEFLIYFQGTGAADDSGLPNDRFFAVRPEGSVSTLKIQRTERGDSAVYLCASSSGTSGDTQYFGPGTRLTVL.

The J gene is TRBJ1-1, the V gene TRBV4-2; D not certain. Germline V lookup: CDR1 LGHNA, CDR2 YNFKEQ. CDR3 length: 13 amino acids. V gave up 0 bases and J gave up 9 bases, with 11 bases separating them. CDR3 DNA sequence: TGTGCCAGCAGCCAAGATTGGTCCGGTCAAGCTTTCTTT. It encodes CASSQDWSGQAFF.

The count of this clone is one. The junction and the germline gene differ at one end; a read error may be behind it. This rearrangement joins TRBV6-5 to TRBJ2-7; weak D call: TRBD1 (6 bases). The CDR3 is 12 amino acids. The V gene's germline CDR1 is MNHEY and CDR2 SVGAGI. The CDR3 loop reads CATSTGIYEQYF. DNA of the CDR3: TGTGCCACCAGTACAGGGATCTACGAGCAGTACTTC.

This clone was seen just once. The chain carries TRBV4-2 and TRBJ1-5; D gene unclear. Germline lookup yields CDR1 LGHNA and CDR2 YNFKEQ. There are 18 residues in the CDR3. The ends were cut back, 4 bases at V and 2 bases at J, with 21 bases in the middle. CDR3 sequence (DNA): TGTGCCAGCAGCCCCGCTATCTGGGTTTCGGCAGGCAATCAGCCCCAGCATTTT. Protein sequence: CASSPAIWVSAGNQPQHF.

The chain combines TRBV19 with TRBJ2-7; 9 bases are a match to TRBD1. The germline V gene has CDR1 LNHDA and CDR2 SQIVND (reference sequence). This CDR3 has 14 residues. J gave up 5 bases and V 4 bases, and 6 bases lay outside the gene matches. The CDR3, as DNA: TGTGCCAGTAGTAAGCGTACAGGGGGCGACGAGCAGTACTTC. As protein: CASSKRTGGDEQYF.

The chain combines TRBV19 with TRBJ1-4; D unclear. Germline V gives CDR1 LNHDA, CDR2 SQIVND (reference sequence). This CDR3 has 12 amino acids. V gave up 7 bases and J gave up 7 bases, with 10 bases separating them. CDR3 sequence: CASNVESEKLFF. Here the CDR3 DNA reads TGTGCCAGTAACGTGGAGAGTGAAAAACTGTTTTTT.

The chain couples TRBV6-5 to TRBJ1-1, with D perhaps TRBD1 (5 bases). The CDR3 is made up of 13 amino acids. Germline V gene sequence: CDR1 MNHEY, CDR2 SVGAGI. The V gene lost 8 bases and the J gene lost 0 bases, with 10 bases spanning the gap. The CDR3 bases are TGTGCCAGCCCGGGACCGTTGAACACTGAAGCTTTCTTT. This sequence encodes CASPGPLNTEAFF.

The CDR3 DNA is TGTGCCAGCAGCTTAGATTACGGGAGGACCTACAATGAGCAGTTCTTC. Translation gives CASSLDYGRTYNEQFF. This chain connects TRBV7-2 to TRBJ2-1; 7 bases map to TRBD2. Germline V lookup: CDR1 SGHTA, CDR2 FQGNSA. Unmatched junction bases numbered 5, after V lost 1 base and J lost 2 bases. The CDR3 has 16 amino acids.

The V call is TRBV7-3, the J call TRBJ2-7, with 7 bases fitting TRBD2. Unmatched junction bases numbered 2, after V lost 4 bases and J lost 5 bases. Germline assignment: CDR1 SGHTA and CDR2 FQGTGA. This CDR3 comprises 12 residues. The CDR3 DNA sequence: TGTGCCAGCAGCTCCAGCGGGGACGAGCAGTACTTC. Amino acids: CASSSSGDEQYF.

This clone appeared a single time. The gene calls are TRBV6-5 and TRBJ2-7, with D possibly being TRBD1 or TRBD2 (5 bases each). V gave up 6 bases and J gave up 3 bases, with 18 bases separating them. The CDR3 is made up of 15 amino acids. Germline values: CDR1 MNHEY, CDR2 SVGAGI. DNA for the CDR3: TGTGCCAGCAGACCCCTGTCCCGGGACCACTACGAGCAGTACTTC. This codes for CASRPLSRDHYEQYF.

V gene TRBV7-2 combines with J gene TRBJ2-3; TRBD2 agrees at 8 bases. Trimming removed 5 bases from V and 8 bases from J; junction bases left unmatched: 12. Germline CDR1 SGHTA, CDR2 FQGNSA. The CDR3 is made up of 15 amino acids. As DNA, the CDR3 is TGTGCCAGCAGCCCCTCCGGGGGGGGCCTAATTACGCAGTATTTT. Protein: CASSPSGGGLITQYF.

This clone has just one count. CDR3 coding DNA: TGTGCCAGCAGCTTAGGGGACGTTAACACCGGGGAGCTGTTTTTT. This sequence encodes CASSLGDVNTGELFF. V usage is TRBV7-9 and J usage is TRBJ2-2; the D gene could be TRBD1 or TRBD2 (5 bases each). The ends were cut back, 1 base at V and 2 bases at J, with 8 bases in the middle. CDR3 length: 15 amino acids. CDR1 and CDR2 from the germline V gene are SEHNR and FQNEAQ (reference sequence).

This sequence joins TRBV18 and TRBJ2-3; 10 positions match TRBD2. CDR1 and CDR2 (germline): KGHSH, LQKENI. V was clipped by 1 base and J by 3 bases; unmatched bases: 4. The CDR3 runs 16 residues. CDR3 DNA sequence: TGTGCCAGCTCACCACTTGATAGCGGGGGGACAGATACGCAGTATTTT. Translation: CASSPLDSGGTDTQYF.

This clone was found once. The CDR3 DNA reads TGTGCCAGCAGCCTTTCCGACAGTAACTATGGCTACACCTTC. Encoded protein: CASSLSDSNYGYTF. The chain employs TRBV7-6 and TRBJ1-2; possible D gene TRBD1, 5 bases. V shed 5 bases and J shed 1 base, with 11 bases lying between them. The CDR3 loop spans 14 amino acids. Germline CDR1 SGHVS, CDR2 FNYEAQ. Complete variable domain (other parts from reference TRBV7-6 and TRBJ1-2): GAGVSQSPRYKVTKRGQDVALRCDPISGHVSLYWYRQALGQGPEFLTYFNYEAQQDKSGLPNDRFSAERPEGSISTLTIQRTEQRDSAMYRCASSLSDSNYGYTFGSGTRLTVV.

The chain recombines TRBV6-6 with TRBJ1-2; D gene uncertain. V was pared by 5 bases and J by 1 base, with 8 bases between. The CDR3 sequence is 13 residues long. Germline assignment: CDR1 MNHNY and CDR2 SVGAGI (reference sequence). CDR3 DNA sequence: TGTGCCAGCAGTCACGAGATTAACTATGGCTACACCTTC. Its translation is CASSHEINYGYTF.

This chain uses TRBV6-1 with TRBJ2-3, with 7 bases fitting TRBD1. This CDR3 comprises 14 residues. Germline V lookup: CDR1 MNHNS, CDR2 SASEGT. V lost 2 bases to trimming and J lost 4 bases; unmatched junction nucleotides: 3. The CDR3 spells CASSESGGADTQYF. The CDR3 DNA follows: TGTGCCAGCAGTGAATCAGGGGGAGCAGATACGCAGTATTTT.

The J gene is TRBJ1-2, the V gene TRBV2; D is possibly TRBD1 (5 bases). V was cut by 7 bases and J by 3 bases, with 9 bases left in between. The CDR3 length is 12 residues. CDR1 and CDR2 from the germline V gene are SNHLY and FYNNEI. CDR3 sequence (DNA): TGTGCCAGCACTGTCAGGGACTATGGCTACACCTTC. Its translation is CASTVRDYGYTF.

The chain has TRBV6-1 and TRBJ2-7; 9 positions match TRBD1. The trim removed 3 bases at V and 3 bases at J, leaving 6 bases unmatched. This CDR3 is 15 amino acids long. Germline loops: CDR1 MNHNS, CDR2 SASEGT. CDR3 amino acids: CASSDWTGVGYEQYF. The CDR3 DNA follows: TGTGCCAGCAGTGATTGGACAGGGGTTGGCTACGAGCAGTACTTC.

The V and J genes are TRBV11-2 and TRBJ2-5; no clear D. Germline CDR1 SGHAT, CDR2 FQNNGV. The ends were cut back, 1 base at V and 5 bases at J, with 11 bases in the middle. This CDR3 is built from 14 residues. The CDR3 bases are TGTGCCAGCAGCTTAGTGCGAGGCCCGGAGACCCAGTACTTC. Its protein product is CASSLVRGPETQYF.